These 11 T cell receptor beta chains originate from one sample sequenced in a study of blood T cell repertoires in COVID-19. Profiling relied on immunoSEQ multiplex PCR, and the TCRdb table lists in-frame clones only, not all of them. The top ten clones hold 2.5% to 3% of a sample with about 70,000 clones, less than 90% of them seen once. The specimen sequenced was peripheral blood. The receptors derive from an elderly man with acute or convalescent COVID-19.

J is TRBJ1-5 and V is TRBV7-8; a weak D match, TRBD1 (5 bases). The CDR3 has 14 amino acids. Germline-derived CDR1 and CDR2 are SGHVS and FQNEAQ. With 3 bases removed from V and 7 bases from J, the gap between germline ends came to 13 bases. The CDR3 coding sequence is TGTGCCAGCAGCTTCGGGGGAGCTGACCAGCCCCAGCATTTT. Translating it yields CASSFGGADQPQHF. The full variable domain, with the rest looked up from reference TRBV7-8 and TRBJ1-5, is GAGVSQSPRYKVAKRGQDVALRCDPISGHVSLFWYQQALGQGPEFLTYFQNEAQLDKSGLPSDRFFAERPEGSVSTLKIQRTQQEDSAVYLCASSFGGADQPQHFGDGTRLSIL.

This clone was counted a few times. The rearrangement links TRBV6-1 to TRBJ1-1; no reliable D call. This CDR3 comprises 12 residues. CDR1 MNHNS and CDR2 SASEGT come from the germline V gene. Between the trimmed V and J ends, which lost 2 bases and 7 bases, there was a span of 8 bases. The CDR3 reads CASSEHGDEAFF. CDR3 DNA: TGTGCCAGCAGTGAACACGGAGATGAAGCTTTCTTT.

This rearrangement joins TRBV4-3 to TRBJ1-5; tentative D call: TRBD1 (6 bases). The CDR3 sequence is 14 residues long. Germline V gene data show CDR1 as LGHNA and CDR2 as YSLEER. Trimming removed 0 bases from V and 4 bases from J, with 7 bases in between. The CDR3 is CASSQEDRNQPQHF. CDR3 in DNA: TGCGCCAGCAGCCAAGAAGACAGGAATCAGCCCCAGCATTTT.

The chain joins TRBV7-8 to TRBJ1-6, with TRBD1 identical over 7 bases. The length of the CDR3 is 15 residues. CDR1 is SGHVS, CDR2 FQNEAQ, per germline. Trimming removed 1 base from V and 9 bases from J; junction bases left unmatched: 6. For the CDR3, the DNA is TGTGCCAGCAGCTTAGAGACAGGGCTAAGTTCACCCCTCCACTTT. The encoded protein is CASSLETGLSSPLHF.

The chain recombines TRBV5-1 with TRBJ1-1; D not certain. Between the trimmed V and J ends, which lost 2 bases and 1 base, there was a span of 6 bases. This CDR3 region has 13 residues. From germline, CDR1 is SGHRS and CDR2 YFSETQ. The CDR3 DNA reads TGCGCCAGCAGCTTAACAGCGAACACTGAAGCTTTCTTT. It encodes CASSLTANTEAFF. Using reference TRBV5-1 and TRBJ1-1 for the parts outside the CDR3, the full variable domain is KAGVTQTPRYLIKTRGQQVTLSCSPISGHRSVSWYQQTPGQGLQFLFEYFSETQRNKGNFPGRFSGRQFSNSRSEMNVSTLELGDSALYLCASSLTANTEAFFGQGTRLTVV.

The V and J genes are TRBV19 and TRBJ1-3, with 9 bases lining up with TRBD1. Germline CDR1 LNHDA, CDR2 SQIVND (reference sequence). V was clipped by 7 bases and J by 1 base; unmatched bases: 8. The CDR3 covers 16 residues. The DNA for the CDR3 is TGTGCCAGTACCCGGGACAGGGTGTCGTCTGGAAACACCATATATTTT. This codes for CASTRDRVSSGNTIYF.

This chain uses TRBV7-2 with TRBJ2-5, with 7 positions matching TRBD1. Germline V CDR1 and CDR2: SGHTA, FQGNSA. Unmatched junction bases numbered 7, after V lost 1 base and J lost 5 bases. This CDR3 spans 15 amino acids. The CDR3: CASSLVAGGIETQYF. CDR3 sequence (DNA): TGTGCCAGCAGCTTAGTTGCAGGGGGTATCGAGACCCAGTACTTC.

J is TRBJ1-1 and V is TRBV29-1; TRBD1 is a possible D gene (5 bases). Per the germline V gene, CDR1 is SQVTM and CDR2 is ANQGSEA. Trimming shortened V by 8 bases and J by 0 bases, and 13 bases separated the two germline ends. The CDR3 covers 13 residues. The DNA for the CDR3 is TGCAGCACCCGGCCAGGGTTGAACACTGAAGCTTTCTTT. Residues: CSTRPGLNTEAFF.

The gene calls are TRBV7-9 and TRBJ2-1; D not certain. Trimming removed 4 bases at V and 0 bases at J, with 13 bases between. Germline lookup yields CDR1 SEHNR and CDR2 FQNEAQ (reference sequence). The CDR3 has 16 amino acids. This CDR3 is CASSYLAASSYNEQFF. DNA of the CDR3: TGTGCCAGCAGCTATTTGGCGGCGAGCTCCTACAATGAGCAGTTCTTC.

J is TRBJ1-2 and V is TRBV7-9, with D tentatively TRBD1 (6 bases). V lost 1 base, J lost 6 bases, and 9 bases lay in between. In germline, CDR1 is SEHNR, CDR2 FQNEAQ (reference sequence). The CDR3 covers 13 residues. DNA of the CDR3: TGTGCCAGCAGCTTAGAAACAGGGAATGGCTACACCTTC. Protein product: CASSLETGNGYTF. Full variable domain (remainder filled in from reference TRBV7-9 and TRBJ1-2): DTGVSQNPRHKITKRGQNVTFRCDPISEHNRLYWYRQTLGQGPEFLTYFQNEAQLEKSRLLSDRFSAERPKGSFSTLEIQRTEQGDSAMYLCASSLETGNGYTFGSGTRLTVV.

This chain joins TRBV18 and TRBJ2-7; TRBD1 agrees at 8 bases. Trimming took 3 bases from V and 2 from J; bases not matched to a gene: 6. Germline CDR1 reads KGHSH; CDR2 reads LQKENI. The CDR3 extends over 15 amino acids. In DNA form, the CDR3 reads TGTGCCAGCTCACCTGTAGGACAGGGTCCCTACGAGCAGTACTTC. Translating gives CASSPVGQGPYEQYF.